This TCR beta chain was captured in a study of identical twins. Findings and caveats of the study: Low generation probability was overrepresented in out-of-frame alpha sequences shared by twins. There were fewer insertions in abundant cord blood beta clonotypes, but memory repertoires showed no such pattern. Conclusions were based on cross-sectional statistical analysis, without following the same donors. Partial confounding of zero-insertion analyses by invariant MAIT and iNKT cells was possible.

Trimming removed 4 bases from V and 4 bases from J; junction bases left unmatched: 1. The CDR3 consists of 13 residues. This clonotype was detected many times. Antigen: not known. TCRdb used MiXCR to reprocess the 5' RACE reads, holding one entry per CDR3 protein. Found here are 1.5 million to 2 million distinct CDR3 sequences, around 29% of them singletons; the top ten hold about 0.27%. The chain links TRBV12-3 or TRBV12-4 to TRBJ1-2, with 9 bases lining up with TRBD1. This clonotype was sampled from a newborn girl in good health. Sequenced sample: cord blood. The CDR3 is CASSWDRAYGYTF. The CDR3 bases are TGTGCCAGCAGTTGGGACAGGGCCTATGGCTACACCTTC.